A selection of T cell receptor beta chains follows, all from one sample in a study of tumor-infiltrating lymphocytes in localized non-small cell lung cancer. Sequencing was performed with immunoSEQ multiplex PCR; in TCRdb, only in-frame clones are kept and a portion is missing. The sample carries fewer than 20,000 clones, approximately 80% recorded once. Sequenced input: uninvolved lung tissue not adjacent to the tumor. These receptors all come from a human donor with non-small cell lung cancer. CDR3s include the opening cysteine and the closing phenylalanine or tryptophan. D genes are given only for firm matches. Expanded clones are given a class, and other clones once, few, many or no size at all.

TGTGCCAGCAGTTTGACGTTGGGGGGGAACACTGAAGCTTTCTTT	CASSLTLGGNTEAFF	once	TRBJ1-1	TRBV27	-
TGTGCTAGTGGCTCGGGGGAGGGTGGAGAGACCCAGTACTTC	CASGSGEGGETQYF	-	TRBJ2-5	TRBV12-5	TRBD2
TGTGCCAGCACCAGTTTTAGCTCGGAAAAACTGTTTTTT	CASTSFSSEKLFF	-	TRBJ1-4	TRBV2	-
TGTGCCAGCGGCGGGGCCTCCTACAATGAGCAGTTCTTC	CASGGASYNEQFF	-	TRBJ2-1	TRBV6-6	-
TGTGCCAGCAGTGACCCTCGCCCAATGGGGGATCAGCCCCAGCATTTT	CASSDPRPMGDQPQHF	-	TRBJ1-5	TRBV6-4	-
TGTGCCAGCACCGTAAGGGGGGAAGAAGCTTTCTTT	CASTVRGEEAFF	-	TRBJ1-1	TRBV11-1	-
TGTGCCAGCAGCTTAGCCCGGACCGGGGACACTGAAGCTTTCTTT	CASSLARTGDTEAFF	-	TRBJ1-1	TRBV11-2	-
TGCAGCGTATTGACAGGGATGGAGACCCAGTACTTC	CSVLTGMETQYF	-	TRBJ2-5	TRBV29-1	TRBD1
TGTGCCTGGAGTCGATCCTTGGGTCAGCCCCAGCATTTT	CAWSRSLGQPQHF	-	TRBJ1-5	TRBV30	-
TGTGCCAGCAGTTCGACAGGGGGTAGTGGCTACACCTTC	CASSSTGGSGYTF	medium-sized	TRBJ1-2	TRBV6-5	TRBD1
TGTGCCAGTAGTTACAGGGTCCTCGATCCTTTATACGAGCAGTACTTC	CASSYRVLDPLYEQYF	-	TRBJ2-7	TRBV19	-
TGTGCCAGCAGAGACCCAGGGAACAGTCAGCCCCAGCATTTT	CASRDPGNSQPQHF	-	TRBJ1-5	TRBV28	-
TGTGCCAGCAGCGTAAACCCTAGCGGGAGGGCCGAAGAGACCCAGTACTTC	CASSVNPSGRAEETQYF	-	TRBJ2-5	TRBV11-2	TRBD2
TGTGCCAGCTCAGAAGGGGACTCCACTGTTGATGAGCAGTTCTTC	CASSEGDSTVDEQFF	once	TRBJ2-1	TRBV2	-
TGCGCCAGCAGTGTAAAGATTCGTGAGCAGTTCTTC	CASSVKIREQFF	-	TRBJ2-1	TRBV10-2	-
TGTGCCAGCAGCTTCGGGGGAATGGAGCAGTTCTTC	CASSFGGMEQFF	-	TRBJ2-1	TRBV7-9	-
TGTGCCATCAGGGCAGGGGGGGAGGGCACAGATACGCAGTATTTT	CAIRAGGEGTDTQYF	-	TRBJ2-3	TRBV10-3	-
TGTGCCAGCAGCCCCAATTCTTACGAGCAGTACTTC	CASSPNSYEQYF	-	TRBJ2-7	TRBV4-2	-
TGTGCCAGCAGCGTCCGGGACAGCTTTTCTAACTATGGCTACACCTTC	CASSVRDSFSNYGYTF	few	TRBJ1-2	TRBV5-4	TRBD1
TGTGCCAGCAGTGATGAGGGGATTCGGCAGTACTTC	CASSDEGIRQYF	-	TRBJ2-7	TRBV6-1	-
TGTGCCAGCAGCCCTGGGAGTGCGAACACTGAAGCTTTCTTT	CASSPGSANTEAFF	-	TRBJ1-1	TRBV7-3	-
TGTGCCAGCAGTGAAATGGGACAGATAATCTACGAGCAGTACTTC	CASSEMGQIIYEQYF	-	TRBJ2-7	TRBV6-1	TRBD1
TGTGCCATCAGCCAGCGGGAGACCACAGATACGCAGTATTTT	CAISQRETTDTQYF	-	TRBJ2-3	TRBV10-3	TRBD2
TGTGCCAGCAGCTTGATGTCTATAACTAATGAAAAACTGTTTTTT	CASSLMSITNEKLFF	few	TRBJ1-4	TRBV5-6	-
TGTGCCAGCAGCTCGCAGGATGAAGCTTTCTTT	CASSSQDEAFF	-	TRBJ1-1	TRBV11-2	-
TGTGCCAGCAGTCGCGGACAGGGCTTGACTGAAGCTTTCTTT	CASSRGQGLTEAFF	-	TRBJ1-1	TRBV6-5	TRBD1
TGTGCCAGCAGTTACTTAGGGGAATATGGCTACACCTTC	CASSYLGEYGYTF	-	TRBJ1-2	TRBV6-6	-
TGTGCCAGCAGCTTAGCCGGGGAGGATGAGCAGTTCTTC	CASSLAGEDEQFF	-	TRBJ2-1	TRBV11-3	-